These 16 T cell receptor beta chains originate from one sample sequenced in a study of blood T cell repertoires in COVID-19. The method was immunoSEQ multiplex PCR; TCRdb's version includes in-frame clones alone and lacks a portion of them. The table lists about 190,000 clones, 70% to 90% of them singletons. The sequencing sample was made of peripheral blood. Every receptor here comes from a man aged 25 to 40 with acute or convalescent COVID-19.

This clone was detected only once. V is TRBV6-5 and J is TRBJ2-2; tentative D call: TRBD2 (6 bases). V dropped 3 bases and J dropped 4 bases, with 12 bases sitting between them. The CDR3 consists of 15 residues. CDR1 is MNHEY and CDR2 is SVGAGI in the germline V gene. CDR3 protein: CASSYKQGGTGELFF. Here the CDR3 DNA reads TGTGCCAGCAGTTATAAGCAGGGAGGCACCGGGGAGCTGTTTTTT.

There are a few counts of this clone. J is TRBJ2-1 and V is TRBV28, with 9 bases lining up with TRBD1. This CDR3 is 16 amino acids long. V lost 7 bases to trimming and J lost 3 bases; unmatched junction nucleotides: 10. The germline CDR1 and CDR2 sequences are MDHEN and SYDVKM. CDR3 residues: CASTRGGTGIYNEQFF. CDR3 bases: TGTGCCAGCACTCGCGGCGGGACAGGGATCTACAATGAGCAGTTCTTC. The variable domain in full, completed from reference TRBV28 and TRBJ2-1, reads DVKVTQSSRYLVKRTGEKVFLECVQDMDHENMFWYRQDPGLGLRLIYFSYDVKMKEKGDIPEGYSVSREKKERFSLILESASTNQTSMYLCASTRGGTGIYNEQFFGPGTRLTVL.

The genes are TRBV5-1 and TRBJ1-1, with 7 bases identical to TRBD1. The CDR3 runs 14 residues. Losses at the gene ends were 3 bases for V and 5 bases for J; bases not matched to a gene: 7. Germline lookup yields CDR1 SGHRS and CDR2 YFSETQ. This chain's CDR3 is CASSSGTVGTEAFF. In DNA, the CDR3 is TGCGCCAGCAGCTCAGGGACAGTGGGTACTGAAGCTTTCTTT.

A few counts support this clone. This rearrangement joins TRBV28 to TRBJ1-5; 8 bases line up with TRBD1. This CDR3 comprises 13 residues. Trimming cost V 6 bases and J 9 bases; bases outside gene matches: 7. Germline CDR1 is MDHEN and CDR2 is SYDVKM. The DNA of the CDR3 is TGTGCCAGCAGCCGACAGGGGCAGAGGCCCCAGCATTTT. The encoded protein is CASSRQGQRPQHF.

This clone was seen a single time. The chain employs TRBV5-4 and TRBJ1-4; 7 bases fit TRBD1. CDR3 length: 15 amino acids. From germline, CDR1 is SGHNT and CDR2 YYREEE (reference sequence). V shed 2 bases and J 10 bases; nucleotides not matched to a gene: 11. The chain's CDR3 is CASSLGTALNRKLFF. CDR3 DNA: TGTGCCAGCAGCTTAGGGACAGCTCTGAACCGAAAACTGTTTTTT.

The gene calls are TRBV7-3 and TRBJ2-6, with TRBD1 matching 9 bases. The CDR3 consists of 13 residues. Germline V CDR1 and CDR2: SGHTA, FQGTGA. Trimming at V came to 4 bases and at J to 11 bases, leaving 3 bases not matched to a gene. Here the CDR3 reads CASSSGQGDVLTF. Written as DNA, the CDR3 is TGTGCCAGCAGCTCGGGACAGGGTGACGTCCTGACTTTC.

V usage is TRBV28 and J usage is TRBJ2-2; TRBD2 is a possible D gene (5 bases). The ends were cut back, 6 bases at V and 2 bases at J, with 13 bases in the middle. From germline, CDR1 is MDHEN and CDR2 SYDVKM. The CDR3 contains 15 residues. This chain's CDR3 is CASSPVGINTGELFF. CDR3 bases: TGTGCCAGCAGCCCTGTCGGGATTAACACCGGGGAGCTGTTTTTT.

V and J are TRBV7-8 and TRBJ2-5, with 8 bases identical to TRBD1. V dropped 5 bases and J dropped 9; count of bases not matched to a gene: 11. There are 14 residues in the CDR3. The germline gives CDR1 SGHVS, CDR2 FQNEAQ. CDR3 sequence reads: CASSEDRGLKAQYF. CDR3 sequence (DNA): TGTGCCAGCAGCGAAGACAGGGGATTAAAGGCCCAGTACTTC.

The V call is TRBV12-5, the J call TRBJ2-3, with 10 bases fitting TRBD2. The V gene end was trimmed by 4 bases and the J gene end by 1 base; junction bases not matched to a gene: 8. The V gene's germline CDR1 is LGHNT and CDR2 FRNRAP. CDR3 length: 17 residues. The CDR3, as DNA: TGTGCTAGTGGTTCCCAGGTAGGGACTAGCGGCACAGATACGCAGTATTTT. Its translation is CASGSQVGTSGTDTQYF.

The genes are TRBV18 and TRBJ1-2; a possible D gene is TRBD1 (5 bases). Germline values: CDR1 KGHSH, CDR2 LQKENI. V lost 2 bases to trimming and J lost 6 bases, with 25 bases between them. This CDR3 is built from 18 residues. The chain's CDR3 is CASSPFDHRRGPGDGYTF. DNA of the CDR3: TGTGCCAGCTCACCATTCGATCACAGGCGCGGACCGGGGGATGGCTACACCTTC. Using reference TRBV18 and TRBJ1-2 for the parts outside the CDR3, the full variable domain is NAGVMQNPRHLVRRRGQEARLRCSPMKGHSHVYWYRQLPEEGLKFMVYLQKENIIDESGMPKERFSAEFPKEGPSILRIQQVVRGDSAAYFCASSPFDHRRGPGDGYTFGSGTRLTVV.

The CDR3 region is CASSESGTGGGEQYF. CDR3 coding DNA: TGTGCCAGCAGTGAATCCGGGACAGGGGGCGGCGAGCAGTACTTC. The chain has TRBV25-1 and TRBJ2-7, with 12 bases fitting TRBD1. The V gene end was trimmed by 1 base and the J gene end by 6 bases; junction bases not matched to a gene: 4. The germline gives CDR1 MGHDK, CDR2 SYGVNS. The CDR3 totals 15 residues.

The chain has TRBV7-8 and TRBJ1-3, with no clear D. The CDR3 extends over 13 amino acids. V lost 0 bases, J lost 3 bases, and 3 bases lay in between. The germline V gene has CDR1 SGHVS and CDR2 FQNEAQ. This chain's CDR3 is CASSLAGGNTIYF. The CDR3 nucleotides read TGTGCCAGCAGCTTAGCCGGTGGAAACACCATATATTTT.

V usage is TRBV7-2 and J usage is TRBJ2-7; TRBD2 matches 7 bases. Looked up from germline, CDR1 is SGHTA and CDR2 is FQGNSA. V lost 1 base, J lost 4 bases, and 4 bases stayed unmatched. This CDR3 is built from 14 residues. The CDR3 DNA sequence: TGTGCCAGCAGCTTAGGACTAGCCTTTTACGAGCAGTACTTC. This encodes CASSLGLAFYEQYF.

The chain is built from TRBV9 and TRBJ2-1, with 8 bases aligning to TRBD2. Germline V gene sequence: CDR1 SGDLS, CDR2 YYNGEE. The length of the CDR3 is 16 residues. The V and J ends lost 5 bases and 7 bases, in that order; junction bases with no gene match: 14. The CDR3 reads CASSELPRGGQNEQFF. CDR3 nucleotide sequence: TGTGCCAGCAGTGAGTTGCCACGGGGGGGCCAAAATGAGCAGTTCTTC.

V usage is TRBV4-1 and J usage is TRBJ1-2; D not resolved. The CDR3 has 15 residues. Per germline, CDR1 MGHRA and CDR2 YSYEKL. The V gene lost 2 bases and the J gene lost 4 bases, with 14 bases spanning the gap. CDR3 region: CASSQPGSVSYGYTF. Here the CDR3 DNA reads TGCGCCAGCAGCCAACCCGGGTCGGTCTCCTATGGCTACACCTTC.

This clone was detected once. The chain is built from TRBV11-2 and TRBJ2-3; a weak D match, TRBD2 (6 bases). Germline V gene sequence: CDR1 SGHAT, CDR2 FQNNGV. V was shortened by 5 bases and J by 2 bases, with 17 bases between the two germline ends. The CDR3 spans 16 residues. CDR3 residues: CASSPFGSGNTDTQYF. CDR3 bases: TGTGCCAGCAGCCCATTCGGTAGCGGAAACACAGATACGCAGTATTTT. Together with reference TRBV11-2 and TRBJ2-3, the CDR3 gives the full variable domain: EAGVAQSPRYKIIEKRQSVAFWCNPISGHATLYWYQQILGQGPKLLIQFQNNGVVDDSQLPKDRFSAERLKGVDSTLKIQPAKLEDSAVYLCASSPFGSGNTDTQYFGPGTRLTVL.